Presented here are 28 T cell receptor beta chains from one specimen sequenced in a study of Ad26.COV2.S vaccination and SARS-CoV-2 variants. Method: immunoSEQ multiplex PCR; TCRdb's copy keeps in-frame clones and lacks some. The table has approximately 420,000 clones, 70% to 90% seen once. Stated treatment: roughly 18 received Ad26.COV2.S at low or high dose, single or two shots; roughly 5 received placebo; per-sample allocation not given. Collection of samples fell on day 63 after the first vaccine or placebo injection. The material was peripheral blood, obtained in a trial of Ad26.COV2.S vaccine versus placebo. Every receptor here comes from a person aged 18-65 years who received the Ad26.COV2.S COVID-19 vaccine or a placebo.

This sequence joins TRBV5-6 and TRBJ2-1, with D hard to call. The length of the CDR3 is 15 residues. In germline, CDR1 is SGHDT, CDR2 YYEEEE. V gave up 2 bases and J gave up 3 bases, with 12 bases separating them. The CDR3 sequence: CASSFQFTHYNEQFF. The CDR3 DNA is TGTGCCAGCAGCTTTCAGTTTACCCACTACAATGAGCAGTTCTTC.

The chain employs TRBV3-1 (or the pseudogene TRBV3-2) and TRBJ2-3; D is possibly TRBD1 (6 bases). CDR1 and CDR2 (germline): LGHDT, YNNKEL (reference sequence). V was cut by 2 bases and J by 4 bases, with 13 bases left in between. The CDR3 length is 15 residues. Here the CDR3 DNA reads TGTGCCAGCAGCCAATCCACAGGGAGCGCAGATACGCAGTATTTT. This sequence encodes CASSQSTGSADTQYF.

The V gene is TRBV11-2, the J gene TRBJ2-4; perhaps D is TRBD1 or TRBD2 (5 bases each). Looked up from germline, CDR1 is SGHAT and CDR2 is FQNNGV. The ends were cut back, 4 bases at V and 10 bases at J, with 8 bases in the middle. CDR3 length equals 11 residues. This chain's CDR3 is CASSYGGIQYF. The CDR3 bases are TGTGCCAGCAGCTATGGGGGAATTCAGTACTTC.

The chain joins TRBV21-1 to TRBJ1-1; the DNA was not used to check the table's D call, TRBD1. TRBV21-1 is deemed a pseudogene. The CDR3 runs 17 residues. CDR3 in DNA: TGTGCCAGCCGACAGGGAAGTAGGGTCGTGGGAAACACTGAAGCTTTCTTT. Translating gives CASRQGSRVVGNTEAFF.

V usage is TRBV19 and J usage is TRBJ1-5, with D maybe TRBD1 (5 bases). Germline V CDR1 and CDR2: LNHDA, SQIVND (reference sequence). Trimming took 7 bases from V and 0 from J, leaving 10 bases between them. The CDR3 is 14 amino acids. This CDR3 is CASKARGSNQPQHF. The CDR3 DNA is TGTGCCAGTAAGGCGAGGGGTAGCAATCAGCCCCAGCATTTT.

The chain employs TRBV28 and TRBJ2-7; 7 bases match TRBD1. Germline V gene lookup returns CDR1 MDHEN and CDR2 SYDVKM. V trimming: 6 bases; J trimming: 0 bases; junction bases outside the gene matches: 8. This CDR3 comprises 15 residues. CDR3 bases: TGTGCCAGCAGCCAGACCCGGGACAGCTCCTACGAGCAGTACTTC. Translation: CASSQTRDSSYEQYF.

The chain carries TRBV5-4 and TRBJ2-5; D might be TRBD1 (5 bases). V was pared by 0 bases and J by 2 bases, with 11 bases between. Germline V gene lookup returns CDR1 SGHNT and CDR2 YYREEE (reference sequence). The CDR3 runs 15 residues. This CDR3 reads CASSLEQAWQETQYF. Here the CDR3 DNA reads TGTGCCAGCAGCTTGGAACAGGCCTGGCAAGAGACCCAGTACTTC.

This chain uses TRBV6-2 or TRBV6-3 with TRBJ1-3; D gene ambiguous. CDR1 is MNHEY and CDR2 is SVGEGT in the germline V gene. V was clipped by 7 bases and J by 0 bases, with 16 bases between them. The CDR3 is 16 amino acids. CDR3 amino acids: CASTFSRRASGNTIYF. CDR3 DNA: TGTGCCAGCACTTTCTCTCGGAGGGCCTCTGGAAACACCATATATTTT.

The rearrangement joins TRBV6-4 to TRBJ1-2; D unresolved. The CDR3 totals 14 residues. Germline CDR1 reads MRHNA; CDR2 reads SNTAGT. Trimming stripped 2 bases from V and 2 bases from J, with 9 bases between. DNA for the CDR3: TGTGCCAGCAGTGACAGGTCCCAAAACTATGGCTACACCTTC. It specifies CASSDRSQNYGYTF.

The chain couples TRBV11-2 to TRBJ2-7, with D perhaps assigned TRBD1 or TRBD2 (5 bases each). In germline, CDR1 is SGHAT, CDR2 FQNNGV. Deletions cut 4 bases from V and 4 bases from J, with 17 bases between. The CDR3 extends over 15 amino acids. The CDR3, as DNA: TGTGCCAGCAGCTCCGGGACCGGTTATGGGTACGAGCAGTACTTC. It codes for CASSSGTGYGYEQYF.

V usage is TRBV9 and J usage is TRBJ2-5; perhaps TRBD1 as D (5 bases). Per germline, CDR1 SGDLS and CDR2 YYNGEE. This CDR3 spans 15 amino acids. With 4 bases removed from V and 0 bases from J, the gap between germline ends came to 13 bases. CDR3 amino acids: CASSPMGQHQETQYF. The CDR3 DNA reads TGTGCCAGCAGCCCCATGGGGCAGCACCAAGAGACCCAGTACTTC.

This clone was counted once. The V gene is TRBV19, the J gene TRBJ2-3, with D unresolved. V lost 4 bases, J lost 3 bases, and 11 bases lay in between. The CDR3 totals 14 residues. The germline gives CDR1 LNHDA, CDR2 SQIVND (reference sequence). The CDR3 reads CASSTAWGTDTQYF. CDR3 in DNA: TGTGCCAGTAGTACGGCTTGGGGTACAGATACGCAGTATTTT.

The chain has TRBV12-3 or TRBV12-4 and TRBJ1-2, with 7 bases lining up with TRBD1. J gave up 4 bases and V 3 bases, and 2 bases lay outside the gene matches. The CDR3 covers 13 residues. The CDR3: CASSFWTGYGYTF. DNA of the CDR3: TGTGCCAGCAGTTTCTGGACAGGCTATGGCTACACCTTC.

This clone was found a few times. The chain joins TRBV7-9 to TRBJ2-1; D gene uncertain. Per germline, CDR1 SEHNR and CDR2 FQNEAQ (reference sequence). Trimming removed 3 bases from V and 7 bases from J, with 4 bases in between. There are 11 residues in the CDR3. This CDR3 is CASSFRNEQFF. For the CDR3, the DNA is TGTGCCAGCAGCTTTAGGAATGAGCAGTTCTTC. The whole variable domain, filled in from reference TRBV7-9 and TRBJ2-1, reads DTGVSQNPRHKITKRGQNVTFRCDPISEHNRLYWYRQTLGQGPEFLTYFQNEAQLEKSRLLSDRFSAERPKGSFSTLEIQRTEQGDSAMYLCASSFRNEQFFGPGTRLTVL.

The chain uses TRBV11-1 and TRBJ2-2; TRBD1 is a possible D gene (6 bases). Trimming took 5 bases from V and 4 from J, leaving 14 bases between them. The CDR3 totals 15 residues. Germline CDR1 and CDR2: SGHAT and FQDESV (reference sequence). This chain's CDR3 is CASSAQGLRTGELFF. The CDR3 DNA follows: TGTGCCAGCAGCGCGCAGGGGCTCCGCACCGGGGAGCTGTTTTTT.

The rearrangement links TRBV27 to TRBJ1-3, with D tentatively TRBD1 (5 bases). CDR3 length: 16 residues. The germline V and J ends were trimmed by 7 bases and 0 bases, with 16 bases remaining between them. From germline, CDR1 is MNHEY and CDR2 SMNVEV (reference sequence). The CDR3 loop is CASTQGQGSSGNTIYF. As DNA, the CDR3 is TGTGCCAGCACTCAGGGTCAGGGAAGCTCTGGAAACACCATATATTTT.

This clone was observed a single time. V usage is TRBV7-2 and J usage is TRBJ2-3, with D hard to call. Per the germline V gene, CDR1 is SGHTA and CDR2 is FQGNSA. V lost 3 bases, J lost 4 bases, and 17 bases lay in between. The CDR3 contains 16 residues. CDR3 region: CASSFTPRTRADTQYF. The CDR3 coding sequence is TGTGCCAGCAGCTTTACCCCTCGGACGCGCGCAGATACGCAGTATTTT.

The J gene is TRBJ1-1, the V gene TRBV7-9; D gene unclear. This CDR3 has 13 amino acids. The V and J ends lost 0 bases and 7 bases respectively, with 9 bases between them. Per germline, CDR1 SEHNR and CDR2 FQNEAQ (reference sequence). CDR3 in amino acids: CASSLAARVEAFF. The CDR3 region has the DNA TGTGCCAGCAGCTTAGCGGCAAGGGTTGAAGCTTTCTTT.

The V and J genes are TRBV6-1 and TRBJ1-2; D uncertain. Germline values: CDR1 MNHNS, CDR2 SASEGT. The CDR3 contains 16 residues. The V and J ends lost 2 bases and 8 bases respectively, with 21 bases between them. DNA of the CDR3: TGTGCCAGCAGTGAAAGCCCCCAGTCTCAAACGGGAGGCTACACCTTC. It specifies CASSESPQSQTGGYTF.

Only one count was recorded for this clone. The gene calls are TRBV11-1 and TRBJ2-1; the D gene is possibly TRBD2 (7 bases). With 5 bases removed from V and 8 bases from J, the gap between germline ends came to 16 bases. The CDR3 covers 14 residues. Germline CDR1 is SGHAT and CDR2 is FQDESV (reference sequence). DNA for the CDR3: TGTGCCAGCAGCCCAGACCGGGGGGCCGATGAGCAGTTCTTC. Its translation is CASSPDRGADEQFF.

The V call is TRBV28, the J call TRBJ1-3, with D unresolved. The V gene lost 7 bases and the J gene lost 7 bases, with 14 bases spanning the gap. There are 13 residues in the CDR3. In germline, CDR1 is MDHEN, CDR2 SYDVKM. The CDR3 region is CASTRTPANTIYF. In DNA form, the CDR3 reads TGTGCCAGCACCCGGACCCCTGCGAACACCATATATTTT.

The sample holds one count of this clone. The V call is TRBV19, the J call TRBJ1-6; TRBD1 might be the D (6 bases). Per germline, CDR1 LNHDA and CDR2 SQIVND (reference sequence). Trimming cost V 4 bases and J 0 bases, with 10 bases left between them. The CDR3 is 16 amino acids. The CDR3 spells CASSTGARSYNSPLHF. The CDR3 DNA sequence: TGTGCCAGTAGTACGGGGGCGCGCTCCTATAATTCACCCCTCCACTTT.

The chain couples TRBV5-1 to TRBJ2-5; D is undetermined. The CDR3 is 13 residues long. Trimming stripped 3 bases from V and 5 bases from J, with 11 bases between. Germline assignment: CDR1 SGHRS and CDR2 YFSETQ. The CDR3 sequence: CASSSSPEETQYF. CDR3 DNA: TGCGCCAGCAGCTCTTCCCCTGAGGAGACCCAGTACTTC. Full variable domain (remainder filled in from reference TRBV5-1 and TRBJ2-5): KAGVTQTPRYLIKTRGQQVTLSCSPISGHRSVSWYQQTPGQGLQFLFEYFSETQRNKGNFPGRFSGRQFSNSRSEMNVSTLELGDSALYLCASSSSPEETQYFGPGTRLLVL.

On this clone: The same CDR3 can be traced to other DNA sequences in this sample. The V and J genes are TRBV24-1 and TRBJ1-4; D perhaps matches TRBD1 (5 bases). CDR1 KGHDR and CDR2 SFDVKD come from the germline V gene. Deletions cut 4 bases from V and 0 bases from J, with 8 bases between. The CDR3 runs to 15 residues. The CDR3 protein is CATSDRGATNEKLFF. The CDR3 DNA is TGTGCCACCAGTGACCGGGGCGCAACTAATGAAAAACTGTTTTTT.

CDR3 DNA sequence: TGTGCCAGCAGCTCCCACCTGGGGAGCGAGCAGTACTTC. Encoded protein: CASSSHLGSEQYF. This chain joins TRBV7-9 and TRBJ2-7, with D possibly being TRBD2 (5 bases). The germline gives CDR1 SEHNR, CDR2 FQNEAQ (reference sequence). V lost 4 bases and J 6 bases, leaving 13 bases between the germline ends. The CDR3 is 13 residues long.

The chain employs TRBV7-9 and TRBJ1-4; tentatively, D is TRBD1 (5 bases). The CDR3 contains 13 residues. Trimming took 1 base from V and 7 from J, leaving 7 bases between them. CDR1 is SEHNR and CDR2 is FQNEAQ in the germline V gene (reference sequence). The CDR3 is CASSLGGSEKLFF. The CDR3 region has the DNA TGTGCCAGCAGCTTAGGGGGCTCTGAAAAACTGTTTTTT.

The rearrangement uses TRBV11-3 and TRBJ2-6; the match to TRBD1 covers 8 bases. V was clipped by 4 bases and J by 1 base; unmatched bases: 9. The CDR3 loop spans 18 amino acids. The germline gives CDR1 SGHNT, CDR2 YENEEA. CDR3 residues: CASSSGGGQGSGANVLTF. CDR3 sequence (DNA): TGTGCCAGCAGCTCAGGGGGCGGACAGGGTTCTGGGGCCAACGTCCTGACTTTC.

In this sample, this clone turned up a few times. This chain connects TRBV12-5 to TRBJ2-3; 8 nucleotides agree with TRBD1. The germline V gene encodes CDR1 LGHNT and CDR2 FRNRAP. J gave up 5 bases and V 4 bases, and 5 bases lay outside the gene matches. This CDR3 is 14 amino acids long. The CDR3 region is CASGSGQVEDTQYF. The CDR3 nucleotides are TGTGCTAGTGGTTCGGGACAGGTAGAAGATACGCAGTATTTT.